This record looks at one T cell receptor (beta chain) sequence and its context. The entry originates in a study of blood T cell repertoires in COVID-19. Study at large: Material from acute and convalescent COVID-19 was sourced from the United States, Italy and Spain. PBMCs, B-cell-depleted T cells, or T cells provided the cDNA or gDNA that made up the material.

Trimming took 4 bases from V and 10 from J; bases not matched to a gene: 14. The CDR3 covers 15 residues. CDR1 is SGHDN, CDR2 FVKESK, per germline. Data came from immunoSEQ multiplex PCR; TCRdb stores just in-frame clones and leaves some out. The data contain 150,000 to 200,000 clones, around 89% of them singletons. The rearrangement links TRBV14 to TRBJ1-1, with 8 bases aligning to TRBD1. The sample was peripheral blood. The sequence came from a woman under 40 with acute or convalescent COVID-19. CDR3 region: CASSLAGTGVLRAFF. As DNA, the CDR3 is TGTGCCAGCAGCCTAGCCGGGACAGGCGTCCTTCGAGCTTTCTTT.